These 27 T cell receptor beta chains originate from one sample sequenced in a study of control samples from healthy donors and cancer patients. The method was immunoSEQ multiplex PCR; TCRdb's version includes in-frame clones alone and lacks a portion of them. The repertoire holds about 120,000 clones, with 88% as singletons. The specimen was blood. These receptor sequences come from a woman in her sixties or seventies in good health.

This clone was observed a single time. The chain recombines TRBV27 with TRBJ1-1; D gene unclear. Germline CDR1 is MNHEY and CDR2 is SMNVEV (reference sequence). The V end lost 3 bases, the J end lost 0 bases, and 8 bases lay between the germline ends. The CDR3 totals 14 residues. CDR3 bases: TGTGCCAGCAGTTTGGACGGCATGAACACTGAAGCTTTCTTT. Protein sequence: CASSLDGMNTEAFF.

The V call is TRBV10-1, the J call TRBJ1-5, with 10 bases lining up with TRBD1. Germline loops: CDR1 WNHNN, CDR2 SYGVQD (reference sequence). The CDR3 has 17 amino acids. With V trimmed by 0 bases and J by 5 bases, 7 bases remained unmatched. The CDR3 is CASSESSGQGEYQPQHF. CDR3 sequence (DNA): TGCGCCAGCAGTGAGTCTTCCGGACAGGGGGAGTATCAGCCCCAGCATTTT.

The CDR3 sequence is CASSVGTEAFF. In DNA, the CDR3 is TGTGCCAGCAGTGTAGGGACTGAAGCTTTCTTT. The V gene is TRBV2, the J gene TRBJ1-1; D unclear. The CDR3 runs to 11 residues. Germline V gene data show CDR1 as SNHLY and CDR2 as FYNNEI. Trimming took 4 bases from V and 5 from J, leaving 5 bases between them.

This clone was counted only a few times. The CDR3, as DNA: TGTGCCAGCAGCCAAGGTCCGGGACGTGAGCAGTACTTC. It codes for CASSQGPGREQYF. The V gene is TRBV14, the J gene TRBJ2-7; TRBD1 or TRBD2 may be the D gene (5 bases each). V lost 1 base and J lost 7, with 11 bases in between. Germline V gene sequence: CDR1 SGHDN, CDR2 FVKESK. This CDR3 comprises 13 residues.

The chain combines TRBV3-1 (or the pseudogene TRBV3-2) with TRBJ2-1; maybe TRBD2 (6 bases). Germline V gene data show CDR1 as LGHDT and CDR2 as YNNKEL (reference sequence). The CDR3 runs 15 residues. V was clipped by 4 bases and J by 3 bases, with 13 bases between them. Here the CDR3 reads CASSPTPGSYNEQFF. For the CDR3, the DNA is TGTGCCAGCAGCCCGACCCCCGGGAGCTACAATGAGCAGTTCTTC.

The V gene is TRBV5-1, the J gene TRBJ2-3, with 10 positions matching TRBD1. Looked up from germline, CDR1 is SGHRS and CDR2 is YFSETQ. The trim removed 4 bases at V and 1 base at J, leaving 3 bases unmatched. The CDR3 spans 15 residues. CDR3 sequence: CASSPGTGGTDTQYF. DNA for the CDR3: TGCGCCAGCAGCCCAGGGACAGGGGGCACAGATACGCAGTATTTT. Looking up the rest from reference TRBV5-1 and TRBJ2-3 gives the full variable domain: KAGVTQTPRYLIKTRGQQVTLSCSPISGHRSVSWYQQTPGQGLQFLFEYFSETQRNKGNFPGRFSGRQFSNSRSEMNVSTLELGDSALYLCASSPGTGGTDTQYFGPGTRLTVL.

About this clone: The sample contains more than one DNA sequence encoding this CDR3. The rearrangement uses TRBV11-2 and TRBJ1-2; TRBD1 aligns across 9 bases. Germline V gene data show CDR1 as SGHAT and CDR2 as FQNNGV. V lost 4 bases to trimming and J lost 3 bases; unmatched junction nucleotides: 3. This CDR3 has 14 residues. The CDR3 spells CASSSGQGYYGYTF. In DNA form, the CDR3 reads TGTGCCAGCAGCTCCGGACAGGGGTACTATGGCTACACCTTC.

As concerns this clone: The sample carries other DNA sequences with the same CDR3. The rearrangement joins TRBV11-2 to TRBJ2-2; D unresolved. The germline V gene has CDR1 SGHAT and CDR2 FQNNGV. The CDR3 extends over 13 amino acids. Deletions cut 1 base from V and 5 bases from J, with 5 bases between. Here the CDR3 reads CASSLVLTGELFF. The CDR3 nucleotides are TGTGCCAGCAGCTTAGTTTTAACCGGGGAGCTGTTTTTT. The full variable domain, completed using reference TRBV11-2 and TRBJ2-2, is EAGVAQSPRYKIIEKRQSVAFWCNPISGHATLYWYQQILGQGPKLLIQFQNNGVVDDSQLPKDRFSAERLKGVDSTLKIQPAKLEDSAVYLCASSLVLTGELFFGEGSRLTVL.

The genes are TRBV11-2 and TRBJ2-7, with 11 bases identical to TRBD1. The length of the CDR3 is 17 residues. Germline CDR1 reads SGHAT; CDR2 reads FQNNGV. V shed 5 bases and J 2 bases; nucleotides not matched to a gene: 11. In DNA, the CDR3 is TGTGCCAGCAGCCTCTCAACAGGACAGGGGGCTGCCTACGAGCAGTACTTC. The encoded protein is CASSLSTGQGAAYEQYF.

In its sample, this clone was seen once. The V gene is TRBV2, the J gene TRBJ1-2; D call uncertain. Germline-derived CDR1 and CDR2 are SNHLY and FYNNEI. V shed 6 bases and J shed 2 bases, with 7 bases lying between them. The CDR3 contains 12 residues. DNA for the CDR3: TGTGCCAGCAGGGGAGACAACTATGGCTACACCTTC. Translation gives CASRGDNYGYTF. Full variable domain (missing parts from reference TRBV2 and TRBJ1-2): EPEVTQTPSHQVTQMGQEVILRCVPISNHLYFYWYRQILGQKVEFLVSFYNNEISEKSEIFDDQFSVERPDGSNFTLKIRSTKLEDSAMYFCASRGDNYGYTFGSGTRLTVV.

This clone appeared a single time. The gene calls are TRBV19 and TRBJ1-5; 12 nucleotides match TRBD1. The CDR3 consists of 18 residues. The V segment lost 4 bases and the J segment 4 bases; nucleotides outside the gene matches: 11. Germline loops: CDR1 LNHDA, CDR2 SQIVND (reference sequence). CDR3 coding DNA: TGTGCCAGTAGTAGGAGGGGACAGGGGGCAAATTGGAATCAGCCCCAGCATTTT. Amino acid sequence: CASSRRGQGANWNQPQHF. Combining the CDR3 with reference TRBV19 and TRBJ1-5 gives the whole variable domain DGGITQSPKYLFRKEGQNVTLSCEQNLNHDAMYWYRQDPGQGLRLIYYSQIVNDFQKGDIAEGYSVSREKKESFPLTVTSAQKNPTAFYLCASSRRGQGANWNQPQHFGDGTRLSIL.

The rearrangement joins TRBV6-5 to TRBJ1-3; D not certain. This CDR3 is built from 14 residues. Germline CDR1 MNHEY, CDR2 SVGAGI. Trimming cost V 6 bases and J 7 bases, with 16 bases left between them. The CDR3 DNA follows: TGTGCCAGCAGGGACGGGAATCTGGCGAACACCATATATTTT. Translated: CASRDGNLANTIYF.

The CDR3 reads CASSLGGSADTQYF. The CDR3 coding sequence is TGTGCCAGCAGCTTAGGCGGTTCAGCAGATACGCAGTATTTT. The V and J genes are TRBV7-2 and TRBJ2-3; D ambiguous. CDR3 length: 14 residues. The V gene's germline CDR1 is SGHTA and CDR2 FQGNSA. V was clipped by 1 base and J by 4 bases, with 9 bases between them.

The chain couples TRBV9 to TRBJ1-2; 7 bases are shared with TRBD1. The CDR3 extends over 15 amino acids. The germline gives CDR1 SGDLS, CDR2 YYNGEE. The J segment lost 5 bases and the V segment lost 0 bases, leaving 7 bases of the junction unmatched. CDR3 nucleotide sequence: TGTGCCAGCAGCGTAGCGGAGGGGGCGGTGTATGGCTACACCTTC. Translated: CASSVAEGAVYGYTF.

V usage is TRBV7-9 and J usage is TRBJ2-5; D is undetermined. The germline V gene encodes CDR1 SEHNR and CDR2 FQNEAQ (reference sequence). The CDR3 loop spans 14 amino acids. V lost 1 base and J lost 0, with 6 bases in between. The CDR3 spells CASSLVQNQETQYF. CDR3 DNA: TGTGCCAGCAGCTTAGTACAGAACCAAGAGACCCAGTACTTC. Variable domain in full (rest from reference TRBV7-9 and TRBJ2-5): DTGVSQNPRHKITKRGQNVTFRCDPISEHNRLYWYRQTLGQGPEFLTYFQNEAQLEKSRLLSDRFSAERPKGSFSTLEIQRTEQGDSAMYLCASSLVQNQETQYFGPGTRLLVL.

The chain links TRBV2 to TRBJ2-3; D is undetermined. Germline CDR1 SNHLY, CDR2 FYNNEI. Trimming cost V 6 bases and J 4 bases, with 11 bases left between them. This CDR3 comprises 13 residues. CDR3 nucleotides: TGTGCCAGCAGGCACCTCGCCCCAGATACGCAGTATTTT. Its protein is CASRHLAPDTQYF. Drawing the rest from reference TRBV2 and TRBJ2-3, the complete variable domain is EPEVTQTPSHQVTQMGQEVILRCVPISNHLYFYWYRQILGQKVEFLVSFYNNEISEKSEIFDDQFSVERPDGSNFTLKIRSTKLEDSAMYFCASRHLAPDTQYFGPGTRLTVL.

This chain connects TRBV14 to TRBJ2-3, with TRBD2 identical over 10 bases. Unmatched junction bases numbered 5, after V lost 3 bases and J lost 5 bases. CDR1 is SGHDN, CDR2 FVKESK, per germline. The CDR3 spans 15 residues. The CDR3 is CASSHLAGAGDTQYF. CDR3 bases: TGTGCCAGCAGCCACCTAGCGGGGGCCGGAGATACGCAGTATTTT.

This clone was detected only once. The J gene is TRBJ1-2, the V gene TRBV7-2; no clear D gene. The ends were cut back, 1 base at V and 8 bases at J, with 11 bases in the middle. Germline assignment: CDR1 SGHTA and CDR2 FQGNSA. The CDR3 sequence is 13 residues long. In nucleotides, the CDR3 is TGTGCCAGCAGCTTAGACCGACAAGGGGGCTACACCTTC. Protein: CASSLDRQGGYTF.

Comments on this clone: Sequence at one end of the junction differs from germline and may be a read error. The chain uses TRBV19 and TRBJ1-4; D remains ambiguous. The germline gives CDR1 LNHDA, CDR2 SQIVND (reference sequence). The CDR3 runs 11 residues. This CDR3 reads CASSDRGLVLF. The CDR3 nucleotides read TGTGCCAGTAGTGATCGCGGGTTAGTTCTTTTT.

The V and J genes are TRBV5-1 and TRBJ1-1; D might be TRBD1 (6 bases). The CDR3 loop spans 14 amino acids. Looked up from germline, CDR1 is SGHRS and CDR2 is YFSETQ. Deletions cut 0 bases from V and 3 bases from J, with 9 bases between. The CDR3 sequence is CASSLGGPDTEAFF. CDR3 sequence (DNA): TGCGCCAGCAGCTTGGGGGGGCCTGACACTGAAGCTTTCTTT.

The chain links TRBV6-2 or TRBV6-3 to TRBJ2-1; 10 bases map to TRBD1. Germline V lookup: CDR1 MNHEY, CDR2 SVGEGT. The CDR3 contains 14 residues. With V trimmed by 5 bases and J by 8 bases, 6 bases remained unmatched. This chain's CDR3 is CASSDRTGGDEQFF. DNA of the CDR3: TGTGCCAGCAGTGACAGGACAGGGGGGGATGAGCAGTTCTTC.

V and J are TRBV7-2 and TRBJ2-1, with 9 nucleotides matching TRBD2. The germline gives CDR1 SGHTA, CDR2 FQGNSA. This CDR3 has 19 residues. J gave up 4 bases and V 4 bases, and 17 bases lay outside the gene matches. DNA of the CDR3: TGTGCCAGCAGCTCCCCCCGCGGTAGCGGGGGAGCTAAATACAATGAGCAGTTCTTC. Amino acid sequence: CASSSPRGSGGAKYNEQFF.

V and J are TRBV5-6 and TRBJ2-5; D call uncertain. The V gene lost 1 base and the J gene lost 0 bases, with 13 bases spanning the gap. The germline V gene encodes CDR1 SGHDT and CDR2 YYEEEE. This CDR3 is 16 amino acids long. The CDR3 loop reads CASSLLSERYQETQYF. DNA of the CDR3: TGTGCCAGCAGCTTGTTGTCGGAAAGGTACCAAGAGACCCAGTACTTC.

The chain carries TRBV6-5 and TRBJ1-5; D is possibly TRBD1 (5 bases). Trimming left V 4 bases short and J 6 bases short, with 10 bases between. CDR1 MNHEY and CDR2 SVGAGI come from the germline V gene. The CDR3 is made up of 13 amino acids. Here the CDR3 DNA reads TGTGCCAGCAGTTGGGACGCTGGTCAGCCCCAGCATTTT. Amino acid sequence: CASSWDAGQPQHF.

The CDR3 here is CASSITPGASGGGYQETQYF. CDR3 sequence (DNA): TGTGCCAGTAGTATAACCCCCGGTGCTAGCGGGGGGGGGTACCAAGAGACCCAGTACTTC. V is TRBV19 and J is TRBJ2-5, with TRBD2 matching 12 bases. CDR3 length: 20 amino acids. J lost 0 bases, V lost 2 bases, and 13 bases had no gene match. The germline gives CDR1 LNHDA, CDR2 SQIVND (reference sequence).

The chain employs TRBV9 and TRBJ2-2, with TRBD2 identical over 9 bases. Trimming at V came to 2 bases and at J to 0 bases, leaving 8 bases not matched to a gene. There are 18 residues in the CDR3. The germline V gene encodes CDR1 SGDLS and CDR2 YYNGEE. CDR3 sequence: CASSVDGLAPTNTGELFF. The DNA of the CDR3 is TGTGCCAGCAGCGTGGACGGACTAGCGCCGACGAACACCGGGGAGCTGTTTTTT.

The rearrangement joins TRBV6-5 to TRBJ2-1; 7 bases fit TRBD2. This CDR3 has 15 amino acids. The junction had 9 bases not matched to a gene; V was cut back by 7 bases and J by 3 bases. CDR1 and CDR2 (germline): MNHEY, SVGAGI. Written as DNA, the CDR3 is TGTGCCAGCACACGGGGGTCTAGCGGCTACAATGAGCAGTTCTTC. It encodes CASTRGSSGYNEQFF.